A selection of T cell receptor beta chains follows, all from one sample in a study of cytomegalovirus exposure and HLA in healthy donors. Sequencing used immunoSEQ multiplex PCR; TCRdb keeps in-frame clones, though not all of them. The sample carries over 40,000 clones, approximately 68% recorded once. Sequencing used PBMCs. Receptor source: a man under 40 in good health and CMV-seronegative. The CDR3 runs from the conserved cysteine through the conserved F or W. Fields, in order: D gene, clone size, V gene, J gene, CDR3 protein, CDR3 DNA. A D gene is named only where the DNA matches it firmly. Size is omitted from some rows. Given values are once, few, many or a class for expanded clones.

-	-	TRBV7-6	TRBJ2-7	CASSPQTSRSEQYF	TGTGCCAGCAGCCCCCAAACCAGTAGGAGCGAGCAGTACTTC
-	once	TRBV19	TRBJ1-1	CASSIVRNTEAFF	TGTGCCAGTAGTATAGTGAGGAACACTGAAGCTTTCTTT
TRBD2	-	TRBV5-1	TRBJ2-1	CASSLSSGSSYNEQFF	TGCGCCAGCAGCTTATCTAGCGGGAGCTCCTACAATGAGCAGTTCTTC
TRBD1	-	TRBV6-1	TRBJ1-2	CASHTGGTHYGYTF	TGTGCCAGCCATACAGGGGGCACACACTATGGCTACACCTTC
TRBD1	few	TRBV30	TRBJ2-2	CAWDRAAVGELFF	TGTGCCTGGGACAGGGCGGCGGTCGGGGAGCTGTTTTTT
-	-	TRBV6-5	TRBJ1-3	CASSYSEGVGNTIYF	TGTGCCAGCAGTTACTCTGAAGGGGTTGGAAACACCATATATTTT
TRBD1	-	TRBV12-5	TRBJ2-7	CASGHRPGQGRNEQYF	TGTGCTAGTGGCCACCGTCCGGGACAGGGGAGAAACGAGCAGTACTTC
-	few	TRBV25-1	TRBJ2-5	CASSDSISEQETQYF	TGTGCCAGCAGTGATTCGATTTCAGAACAAGAGACCCAGTACTTC
TRBD1	few	TRBV6-1	TRBJ1-5	CASSDAQGNNQPQHF	TGTGCCAGCAGCGACGCACAGGGGAACAATCAGCCCCAGCATTTT
TRBD2	-	TRBV11-2	TRBJ2-7	CASSSASGSLYEQYF	TGTGCCAGCAGCTCCGCTAGCGGGAGTCTCTACGAGCAGTACTTC
TRBD1	few	TRBV7-9	TRBJ1-1	CASSLDRTEGARAFF	TGTGCCAGCAGCTTAGATCGCACGGAGGGGGCGAGAGCTTTCTTT
TRBD2	-	TRBV7-8	TRBJ2-3	CASSPYTGTSGSNADTQYF	TGTGCCAGCAGCCCATATACAGGGACTAGCGGGAGTAACGCAGATACGCAGTATTTT
-	-	TRBV19	TRBJ1-2	CASSIGQLGYTF	TGTGCCAGTAGTATAGGACAGCTAGGCTACACCTTC
-	-	TRBV4-1	TRBJ2-2	CASSHPGVAGELFF	TGCGCCAGCAGCCATCCAGGGGTAGCCGGGGAGCTGTTTTTT
-	-	TRBV5-4	TRBJ2-1	CASRGDNEQFF	TGTGCCAGCAGAGGGGACAATGAGCAGTTCTTC
TRBD2	once	TRBV7-9	TRBJ2-7	CASSPRGGGHSSYEQYF	TGTGCCAGCAGCCCCCGGGGGGGTGGACACAGCTCCTACGAGCAGTACTTC
-	-	TRBV19	TRBJ1-1	CASSLREWNTEAFF	TGTGCCAGTAGCCTCAGGGAATGGAACACTGAAGCTTTCTTT
TRBD1	-	TRBV6-1	TRBJ2-7	CASSKDRGLDEQYF	TGTGCCAGCAGTAAAGACAGGGGGCTAGACGAGCAGTACTTC
TRBD2	-	TRBV5-1	TRBJ2-3	CASSVIVRLASTDTQYF	TGCGCCAGCAGTGTCATCGTGCGACTAGCGAGCACAGATACGCAGTATTTT
TRBD2	-	TRBV5-4	TRBJ2-1	CASSRGGVSSYNEQFF	TGTGCCAGCAGCCGGGGGGGCGTAAGCTCCTACAATGAGCAGTTCTTC
-	once	TRBV6-5	TRBJ1-1	CASSHGTRAFF	TGTGCCAGCAGCCACGGGACAAGAGCTTTCTTT
-	-	TRBV6-5	TRBJ1-2	CASRQTASYGYTF	TGTGCCAGCAGGCAAACAGCCTCCTATGGCTACACCTTC
-	-	TRBV5-5	TRBJ1-5	CASSLCNFEGEGSSNQPQHF	TGTGCCAGCAGCTTGTGCAATTTCGAGGGGGAAGGGAGTAGCAATCAGCCCCAGCATTTT
-	few	TRBV5-4	TRBJ2-7	CASSFHSGSSYEQYF	TGTGCCAGCAGCTTTCACAGCGGCTCCTCCTACGAGCAGTACTTC
TRBD1	-	TRBV18	TRBJ2-1	CASSRGQGANEQFF	TGTGCCAGCTCACGGGGACAGGGGGCCAATGAGCAGTTCTTC
TRBD2	-	TRBV30	TRBJ2-5	CAWYSGGETQYF	TGTGCCTGGTATAGCGGGGGGGAGACCCAGTACTTC
TRBD1	-	TRBV9	TRBJ1-5	CASSATGGASNQPQHF	TGTGCCAGCAGCGCCACAGGGGGCGCGAGCAATCAGCCCCAGCATTTT
-	-	TRBV2	TRBJ2-3	CASRRDLGTDTQYF	TGTGCCAGCCGCCGGGACTTGGGCACAGATACGCAGTATTTT
-	-	TRBV15	TRBJ2-7	CATSMEPRDTTYEQYF	TGTGCCACCAGCATGGAACCTCGGGACACAACCTACGAGCAGTACTTC
-	-	TRBV7-2	TRBJ2-1	CASSLAAVSYNEQFF	TGTGCCAGCAGCTTAGCGGCGGTCTCCTACAATGAGCAGTTCTTC
TRBD2	-	TRBV6-4	TRBJ2-7	CASSGYRDYFFPYEQYF	TGTGCCAGCAGTGGATACCGGGACTACTTTTTCCCCTACGAGCAGTACTTC
-	once	TRBV7-8	TRBJ1-3	CASSPDGGAGNTIYF	TGTGCCAGCAGCCCAGACGGGGGGGCAGGAAACACCATATATTTT
TRBD2	few	TRBV5-6	TRBJ2-7	CASSYKGTTRAQYF	TGTGCCAGCAGCTACAAAGGGACTACCAGGGCGCAGTACTTC
TRBD2	-	TRBV9	TRBJ2-5	CASSGTSGEPETQYF	TGTGCCAGCAGCGGGACTAGCGGTGAACCAGAGACCCAGTACTTC
TRBD2	medium-sized	TRBV5-6	TRBJ2-5	CASSHAGEGPETQYF	TGTGCCAGCAGCCATGCGGGAGAGGGGCCAGAGACCCAGTACTTC
TRBD1	-	TRBV18	TRBJ1-2	CASSPSGGDGYTF	TGTGCCAGCTCACCATCAGGGGGCGATGGCTACACCTTC
-	-	TRBV29-1	TRBJ2-2	CSVVQGPTGELFF	TGCAGCGTTGTGCAGGGCCCCACCGGGGAGCTGTTTTTT
-	-	TRBV5-6	TRBJ2-5	CASSFGLTDQETQYF	TGTGCCAGCAGCTTTGGCCTTACAGACCAAGAGACCCAGTACTTC
-	-	TRBV30	TRBJ1-4	CAWTQDFTNEKLFF	TGTGCCTGGACGCAGGATTTCACTAATGAAAAACTGTTTTTT